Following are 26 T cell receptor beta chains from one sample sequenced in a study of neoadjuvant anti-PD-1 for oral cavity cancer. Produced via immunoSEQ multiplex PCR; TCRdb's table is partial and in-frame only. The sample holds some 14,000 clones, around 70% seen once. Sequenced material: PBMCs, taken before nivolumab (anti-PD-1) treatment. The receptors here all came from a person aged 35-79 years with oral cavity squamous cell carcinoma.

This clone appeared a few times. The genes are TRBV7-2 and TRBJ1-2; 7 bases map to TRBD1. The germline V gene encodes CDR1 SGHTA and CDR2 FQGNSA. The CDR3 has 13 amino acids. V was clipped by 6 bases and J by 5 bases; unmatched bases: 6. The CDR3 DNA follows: TGTGCCAGCAGAGGGGGCTCGGGGTATGGCTACACCTTC. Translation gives CASRGGSGYGYTF.

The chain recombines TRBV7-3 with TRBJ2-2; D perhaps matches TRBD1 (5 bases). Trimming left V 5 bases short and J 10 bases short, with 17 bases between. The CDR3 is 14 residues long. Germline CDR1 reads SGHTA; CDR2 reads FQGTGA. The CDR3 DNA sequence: TGTGCCAGCAGCGGGTCGTTTCGGACAAAGGAGCTGTTTTTT. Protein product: CASSGSFRTKELFF.

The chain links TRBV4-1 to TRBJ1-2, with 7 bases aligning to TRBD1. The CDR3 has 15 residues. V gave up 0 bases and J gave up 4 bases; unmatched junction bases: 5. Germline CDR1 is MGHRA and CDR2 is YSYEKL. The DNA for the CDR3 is TGCGCCAGCAGCCAAGAGAGAGGGGGCGGCTATGGCTACACCTTC. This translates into CASSQERGGGYGYTF.

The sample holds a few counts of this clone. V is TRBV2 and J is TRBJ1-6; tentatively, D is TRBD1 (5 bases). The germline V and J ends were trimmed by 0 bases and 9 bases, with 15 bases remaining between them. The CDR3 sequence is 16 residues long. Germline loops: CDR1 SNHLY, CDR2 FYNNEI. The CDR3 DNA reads TGTGCCAGCAGTGAAGCGCTTCGGGGGGGTAGTTCACCCCTCCACTTT. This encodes CASSEALRGGSSPLHF.

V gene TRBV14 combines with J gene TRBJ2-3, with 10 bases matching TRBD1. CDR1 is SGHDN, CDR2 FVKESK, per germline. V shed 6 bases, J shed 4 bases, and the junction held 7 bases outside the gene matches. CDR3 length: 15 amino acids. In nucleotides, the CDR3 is TGTGCCAGCAGTCTCGACAGGGGGCGTGCAGATACGCAGTATTTT. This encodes CASSLDRGRADTQYF.

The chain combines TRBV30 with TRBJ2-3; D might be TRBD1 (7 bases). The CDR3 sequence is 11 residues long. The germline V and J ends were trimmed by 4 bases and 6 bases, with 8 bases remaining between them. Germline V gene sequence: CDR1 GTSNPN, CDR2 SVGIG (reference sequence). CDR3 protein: CAWTGGDTQYF. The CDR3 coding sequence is TGTGCCTGGACAGGGGGGGATACGCAGTATTTT.

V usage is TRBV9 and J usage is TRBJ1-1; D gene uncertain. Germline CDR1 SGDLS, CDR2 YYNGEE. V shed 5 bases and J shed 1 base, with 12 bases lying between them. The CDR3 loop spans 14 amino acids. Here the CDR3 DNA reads TGTGCCAGCAGGACCTTAACGCAGAACACTGAAGCTTTCTTT. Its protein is CASRTLTQNTEAFF.

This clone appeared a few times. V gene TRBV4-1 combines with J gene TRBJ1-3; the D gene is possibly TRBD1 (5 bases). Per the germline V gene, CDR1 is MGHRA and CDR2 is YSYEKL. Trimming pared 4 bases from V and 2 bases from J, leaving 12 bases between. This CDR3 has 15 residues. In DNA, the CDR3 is TGCGCCAGCAGCCTCCCAGGGAGTACTGGAAACACCATATATTTT. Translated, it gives CASSLPGSTGNTIYF.

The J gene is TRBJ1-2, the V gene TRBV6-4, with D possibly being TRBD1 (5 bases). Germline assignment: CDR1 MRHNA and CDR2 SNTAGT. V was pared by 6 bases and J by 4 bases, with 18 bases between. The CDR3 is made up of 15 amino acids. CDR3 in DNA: TGTGCCAGCAGAGGTTCGGGGAGGGGAAGCTATGGCTACACCTTC. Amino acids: CASRGSGRGSYGYTF.

The chain's CDR3 is CASSSGTGGANYGYTF. CDR3 in DNA: TGTGCCAGCAGCTCCGGGACAGGGGGAGCTAACTATGGCTACACCTTC. V usage is TRBV11-2 and J usage is TRBJ1-2, with 11 bases that match TRBD1. Germline CDR1 and CDR2: SGHAT and FQNNGV. The trim removed 4 bases at V and 0 bases at J, leaving 4 bases unmatched. The CDR3 has 16 residues.

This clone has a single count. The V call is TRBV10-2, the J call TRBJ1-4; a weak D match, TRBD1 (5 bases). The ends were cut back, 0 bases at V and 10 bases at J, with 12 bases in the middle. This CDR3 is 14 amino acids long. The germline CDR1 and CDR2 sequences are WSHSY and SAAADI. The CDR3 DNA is TGCGCCAGCAGTGAGTCAAGGGGCCTTGGAAAACTGTTTTTT. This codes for CASSESRGLGKLFF.

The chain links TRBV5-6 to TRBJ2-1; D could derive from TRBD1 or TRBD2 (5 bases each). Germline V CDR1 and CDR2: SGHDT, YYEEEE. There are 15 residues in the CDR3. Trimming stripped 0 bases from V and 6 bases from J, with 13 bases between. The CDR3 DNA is TGTGCCAGCAGCTTGGCGGGGCAGGTTGGCAATGAGCAGTTCTTC. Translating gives CASSLAGQVGNEQFF. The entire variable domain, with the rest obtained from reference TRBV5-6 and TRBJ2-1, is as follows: DAGVTQSPTHLIKTRGQQVTLRCSPKSGHDTVSWYQQALGQGPQFIFQYYEEEERQRGNFPDRFSGHQFPNYSSELNVNALLLGDSALYLCASSLAGQVGNEQFFGPGTRLTVL.

CDR3 in amino acids: CASTDPGALSSYEQYF. The CDR3 DNA is TGTGCCAGCACCGACCCCGGGGCACTTAGCTCCTACGAGCAGTACTTC. The chain employs TRBV11-2 and TRBJ2-7; either TRBD1 or TRBD2 may fit D (5 bases each). Trimming removed 7 bases from V and 0 bases from J, with 19 bases in between. CDR3 length: 16 amino acids. Germline CDR1 is SGHAT and CDR2 is FQNNGV.

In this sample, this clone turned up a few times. The CDR3 DNA follows: TGTGCCAGTCGCCAGGGTTCTGGAAACACCATATATTTT. Protein: CASRQGSGNTIYF. The chain recombines TRBV19 with TRBJ1-3; TRBD1 might be the D (5 bases). This CDR3 comprises 13 residues. Germline CDR1 reads LNHDA; CDR2 reads SQIVND (reference sequence). Deletions cut 8 bases from V and 1 base from J, with 9 bases between.

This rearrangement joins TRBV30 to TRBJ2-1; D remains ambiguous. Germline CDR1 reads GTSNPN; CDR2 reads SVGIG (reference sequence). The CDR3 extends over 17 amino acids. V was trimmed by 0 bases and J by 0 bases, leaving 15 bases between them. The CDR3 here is CAWSVAIASSSYNEQFF. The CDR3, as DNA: TGTGCCTGGAGTGTAGCTATTGCCAGTAGCTCCTACAATGAGCAGTTCTTC.

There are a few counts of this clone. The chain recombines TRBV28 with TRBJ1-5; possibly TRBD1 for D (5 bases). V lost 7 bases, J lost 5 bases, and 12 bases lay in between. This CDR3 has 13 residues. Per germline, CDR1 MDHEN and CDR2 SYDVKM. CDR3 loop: CASMRQGHQPQHF. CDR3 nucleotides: TGTGCCAGCATGCGGCAGGGTCATCAGCCCCAGCATTTT.

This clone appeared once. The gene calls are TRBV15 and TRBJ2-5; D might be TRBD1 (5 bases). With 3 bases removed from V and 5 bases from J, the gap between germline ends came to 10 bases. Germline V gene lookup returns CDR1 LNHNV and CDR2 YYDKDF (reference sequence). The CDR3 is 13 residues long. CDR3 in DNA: TGTGCCACCAGCAGTGGGGCCATTGAGACCCAGTACTTC. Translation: CATSSGAIETQYF.

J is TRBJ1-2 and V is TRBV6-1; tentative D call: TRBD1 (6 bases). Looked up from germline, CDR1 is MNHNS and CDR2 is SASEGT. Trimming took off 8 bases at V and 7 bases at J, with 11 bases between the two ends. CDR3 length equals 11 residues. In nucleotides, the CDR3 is TGTGCCAGCCAAGGGGGGGCTGGCTACACCTTC. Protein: CASQGGAGYTF.

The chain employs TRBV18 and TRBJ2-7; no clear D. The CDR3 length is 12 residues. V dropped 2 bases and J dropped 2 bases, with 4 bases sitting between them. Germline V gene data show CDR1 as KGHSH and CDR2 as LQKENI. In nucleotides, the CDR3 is TGTGCCAGCTCACCAGGGGCCTACGAGCAGTACTTC. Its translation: CASSPGAYEQYF.

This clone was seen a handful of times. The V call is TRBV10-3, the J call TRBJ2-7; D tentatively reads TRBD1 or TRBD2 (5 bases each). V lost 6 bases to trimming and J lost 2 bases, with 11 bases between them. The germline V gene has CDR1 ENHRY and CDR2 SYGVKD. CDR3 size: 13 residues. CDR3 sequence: CAISRDVAYEQYF. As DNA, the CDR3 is TGTGCCATCAGCCGGGACGTAGCCTACGAGCAGTACTTC.

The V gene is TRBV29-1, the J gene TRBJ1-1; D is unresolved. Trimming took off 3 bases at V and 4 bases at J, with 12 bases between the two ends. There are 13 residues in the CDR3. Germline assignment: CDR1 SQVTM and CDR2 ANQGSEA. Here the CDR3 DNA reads TGCAGCGTTGAGATGGGCCGGAGCACTGAAGCTTTCTTT. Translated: CSVEMGRSTEAFF.

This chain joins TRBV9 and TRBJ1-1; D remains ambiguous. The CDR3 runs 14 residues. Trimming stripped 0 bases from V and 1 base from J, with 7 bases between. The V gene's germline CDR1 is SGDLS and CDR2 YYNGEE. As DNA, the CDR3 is TGTGCCAGCAGCGTAGCTACGGGGAACACTGAAGCTTTCTTT. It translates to CASSVATGNTEAFF.

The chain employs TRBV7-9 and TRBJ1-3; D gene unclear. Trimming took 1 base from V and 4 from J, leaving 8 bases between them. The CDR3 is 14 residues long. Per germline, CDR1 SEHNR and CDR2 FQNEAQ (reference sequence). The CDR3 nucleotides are TGTGCCAGCAGCTTAGGCGGAGTGGGAAACACCATATATTTT. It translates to CASSLGGVGNTIYF.

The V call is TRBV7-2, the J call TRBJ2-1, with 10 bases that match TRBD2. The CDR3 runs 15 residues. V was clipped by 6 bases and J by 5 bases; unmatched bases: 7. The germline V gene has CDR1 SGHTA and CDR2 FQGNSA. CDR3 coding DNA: TGTGCCAGCAGAGCTAGCGGGAGAAGCGACAATGAGCAGTTCTTC. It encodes CASRASGRSDNEQFF. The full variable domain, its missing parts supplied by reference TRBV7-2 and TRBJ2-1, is GAGVSQSPSNKVTEKGKDVELRCDPISGHTALYWYRQSLGQGLEFLIYFQGNSAPDKSGLPSDRFSAERTGGSVSTLTIQRTQQEDSAVYLCASRASGRSDNEQFFGPGTRLTVL.

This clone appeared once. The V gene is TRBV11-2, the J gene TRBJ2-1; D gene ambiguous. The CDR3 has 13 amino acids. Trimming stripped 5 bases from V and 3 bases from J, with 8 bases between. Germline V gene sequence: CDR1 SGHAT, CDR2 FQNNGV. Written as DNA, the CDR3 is TGTGCCAGCAGCCCTCCGGGCTACAATGAGCAGTTCTTC. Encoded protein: CASSPPGYNEQFF. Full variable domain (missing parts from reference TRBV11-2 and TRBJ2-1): EAGVAQSPRYKIIEKRQSVAFWCNPISGHATLYWYQQILGQGPKLLIQFQNNGVVDDSQLPKDRFSAERLKGVDSTLKIQPAKLEDSAVYLCASSPPGYNEQFFGPGTRLTVL.

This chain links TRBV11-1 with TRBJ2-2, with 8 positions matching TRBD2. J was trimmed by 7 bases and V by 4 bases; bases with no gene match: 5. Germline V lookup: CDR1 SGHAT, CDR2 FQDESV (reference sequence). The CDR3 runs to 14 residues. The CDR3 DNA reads TGTGCCAGCAGCTCGGGGGGGCCGTTCGGGGAGCTGTTTTTT. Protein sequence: CASSSGGPFGELFF.